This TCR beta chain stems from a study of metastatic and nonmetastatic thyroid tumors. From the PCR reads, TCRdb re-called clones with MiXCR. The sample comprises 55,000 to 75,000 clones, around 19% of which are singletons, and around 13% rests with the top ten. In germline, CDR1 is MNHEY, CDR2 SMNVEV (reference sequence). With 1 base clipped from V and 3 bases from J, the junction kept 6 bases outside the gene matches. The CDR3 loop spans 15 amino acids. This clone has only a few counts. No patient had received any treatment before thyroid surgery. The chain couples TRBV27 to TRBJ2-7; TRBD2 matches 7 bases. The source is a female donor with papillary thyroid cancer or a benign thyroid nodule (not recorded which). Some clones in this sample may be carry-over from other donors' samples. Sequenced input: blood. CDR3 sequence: CASSLLGGRGYEQYF. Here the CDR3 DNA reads TGTGCCAGCAGTTTATTAGGCGGGAGAGGCTACGAGCAGTACTTC.